The rows below give T cell receptor beta chains drawn from one sample of a study of blood T cell repertoires in COVID-19. The protocol was immunoSEQ multiplex PCR, while the TCRdb copy is restricted to in-frame clones and leaves out a portion. The sample records over 70,000 clones, 65% to 80% being singletons. Sequencing was carried out using peripheral blood. Receptor source: a woman over 75 with active or convalescent COVID-19. Both conserved end residues are part of each CDR3. A D gene is named only where the DNA matches it firmly. Size is stated for part of the rows, as once, few or many counts, or as a class when the clone is expanded.

>15|TRBV7-3|TRBD1|TRBJ2-2|NA
CASSLQTGATGELFF
TGTGCCAGCAGCCTCCAGACAGGGGCCACCGGGGAGCTGTTTTTT
>13|TRBV6-6|NA|TRBJ2-7|NA
CASSFDSINEQYF
TGTGCCAGCAGTTTTGACAGTATCAACGAGCAGTACTTC
>14|TRBV7-2|NA|TRBJ1-1|few
CASSLSWRGTEAFF
TGTGCCAGCAGCCTAAGCTGGCGGGGGACTGAAGCTTTCTTT
>14|TRBV28|NA|TRBJ2-7|NA
CASTIPGYSYEQYF
TGTGCCAGCACCATCCCAGGGTACTCCTACGAGCAGTACTTC
>17|TRBV7-3|TRBD1|TRBJ1-2|NA
CASSLIFGTGLAYGYTF
TGTGCCAGCAGCTTAATTTTCGGGACAGGGCTTGCCTATGGCTACACCTTC
>15|TRBV28|NA|TRBJ1-1|few
CASSSPTEGNTEAFF
TGTGCCAGCAGCTCCCCGACGGAGGGTAACACTGAAGCTTTCTTT
>14|TRBV11-2|NA|TRBJ1-1|NA
CASSSVQGNTEAFF
TGTGCCAGCAGCTCCGTACAGGGGAACACTGAAGCTTTCTTT
>15|TRBV5-1|NA|TRBJ2-2|NA
CASSLNNPGTGELFF
TGCGCCAGCAGCTTGAACAACCCGGGCACCGGGGAGCTGTTTTTT
>14|TRBV3-1/TRBV3-2|NA|TRBJ2-7|NA
CASSQGRGSYEQYF
TGTGCCAGCAGCCAAGGTCGGGGCTCCTACGAGCAGTACTTC
>15|TRBV25-1|NA|TRBJ2-7|once
CASSEFSGTSTMQYF
TGTGCCAGCAGTGAATTCTCGGGGACTTCGACGATGCAGTACTTC
>14|TRBV6-1|NA|TRBJ1-5|few
CASSEVAVHQPQHF
TGTGCCAGCAGTGAGGTTGCAGTTCATCAGCCCCAGCATTTT
>14|TRBV27|TRBD1|TRBJ1-5|once
CASGGTGGSQPQHF
TGTGCCAGCGGCGGGACAGGGGGCAGTCAGCCCCAGCATTTT
>15|TRBV30|NA|TRBJ2-6|NA
CAWSTDSSGANVLTF
TGTGCCTGGAGTACAGACAGCTCTGGGGCCAACGTCCTGACTTTC
>13|TRBV27|NA|TRBJ1-4|NA
CASSRGQSEKLFF
TGTGCCAGCAGCCGCGGACAGTCTGAAAAACTGTTTTTT
>14|TRBV5-1|TRBD1|TRBJ2-3|NA
CASSLVGGRDTQYF
TGCGCCAGCAGCTTGGTAGGGGGCCGGGATACGCAGTATTTT
>15|TRBV6-4|NA|TRBJ2-1|NA
CASSFSGYPYNEQFF
TGTGCCAGCAGTTTTAGCGGTTATCCCTACAATGAGCAGTTCTTC
>13|TRBV10-3|TRBD1|TRBJ2-1|NA
CAITDRGYNEQFF
TGTGCCATCACCGACAGGGGGTACAATGAGCAGTTCTTC
>13|TRBV2|TRBD1|TRBJ2-2|few
CASSLQGTGELFF
TGTGCCAGCAGCCTACAGGGGACCGGGGAGCTGTTTTTT
>14|TRBV19|NA|TRBJ1-2|NA
CASSRRAGDYGYTF
TGTGCCAGTAGTAGAAGGGCAGGGGACTATGGCTACACCTTC
>16|TRBV28|NA|TRBJ1-1|NA
CASSPNSGGERTEAFF
TGTGCCAGCAGTCCCAATTCCGGGGGAGAGAGGACTGAAGCTTTCTTT
>13|TRBV6-2/TRBV6-3|TRBD1|TRBJ1-1|NA
CASSAFRGTEAFF
TGTGCCAGCAGTGCCTTCAGGGGGACTGAAGCTTTCTTT
>14|TRBV3-1/TRBV3-2|TRBD1|TRBJ1-1|few
CASSLGQENTEAFF
TGTGCCAGCAGCCTCGGACAGGAGAACACTGAAGCTTTCTTT
>13|TRBV30|NA|TRBJ1-4|NA
CAWMTGDLEKLFF
TGTGCCTGGATGACGGGAGACTTAGAAAAACTGTTTTTT
>13|TRBV10-2|NA|TRBJ2-1|NA
CASRARGSGEQFF
TGCGCCAGCAGGGCCCGGGGTTCGGGGGAGCAGTTCTTC
>13|TRBV6-6|TRBD1|TRBJ2-3|NA
CASRTTGVDTQYF
TGTGCCAGCAGAACCACAGGGGTAGATACGCAGTATTTT
>15|TRBV28|TRBD1|TRBJ1-1|once
CASSSAGTGNTEAFF
TGTGCCAGCAGTTCCGCCGGGACAGGGAACACTGAAGCTTTCTTT
>15|TRBV9|NA|TRBJ2-7|few
CASSLSTRCCYEQYF
TGTGCCAGCAGCCTTAGCACTAGATGTTGCTACGAGCAGTACTTC
>14|TRBV7-9|NA|TRBJ1-2|once
CASSLTGLGHGYTF
TGTGCCAGCAGCCTCACGGGACTCGGCCATGGCTACACCTTC
>14|TRBV6-1|NA|TRBJ1-6|NA
CASINSGWNSPLHF
TGTGCCAGCATCAACAGCGGGTGGAATTCACCCCTCCACTTT
>15|TRBV4-3|TRBD1|TRBJ1-2|NA
CASSQDGTGVDGYTF
TGCGCCAGCAGCCAAGACGGGACAGGGGTGGATGGCTACACCTTC
>15|TRBV24-1|NA|TRBJ2-7|NA
CATSDLWLSSYEQYF
TGTGCCACCAGTGATTTGTGGTTGAGCTCCTACGAGCAGTACTTC
>15|TRBV4-1|TRBD1|TRBJ1-5|NA
CASSQVTGGAQPQHF
TGCGCCAGCAGCCAAGTTACAGGGGGCGCACAGCCCCAGCATTTT
>15|TRBV6-2/TRBV6-3|NA|TRBJ1-5|few
CASSYSGDGHQPQHF
TGTGCCAGCAGTTACTCGGGCGACGGTCATCAGCCCCAGCATTTT
>16|TRBV7-2|NA|TRBJ1-1|NA
CASSLGGVGGNTEAFF
TGTGCCAGCAGCTTAGGGGGCGTGGGGGGTAACACTGAAGCTTTCTTT
>15|TRBV5-1|NA|TRBJ2-5|NA
CASSLVVGGEETQYF
TGCGCCAGCAGCTTGGTTGTAGGGGGGGAAGAGACCCAGTACTTC
>15|TRBV5-1|NA|TRBJ1-1|few
CASSLEWGLGTEAFF
TGCGCCAGCAGCTTGGAGTGGGGGCTCGGGACTGAAGCTTTCTTT
>16|TRBV5-1|NA|TRBJ2-1|few
CASSLATDYFYNEQFF
TGCGCCAGCAGCTTGGCCACGGACTATTTCTACAATGAGCAGTTCTTC
>16|TRBV28|NA|TRBJ2-3|NA
CASSSPEHRGTDTQYF
TGTGCCAGCAGTTCTCCCGAGCACAGGGGCACAGATACGCAGTATTTT
>13|TRBV7-8|NA|TRBJ2-7|NA
CASSLAGSYEQYF
TGTGCCAGCAGCTTGGCAGGTTCCTACGAGCAGTACTTC
>13|TRBV27|TRBD1|TRBJ1-6|NA
CASSDRGGSPLHF
TGTGCCAGCAGCGACAGGGGAGGTTCACCCCTCCACTTT